This TCR beta chain comes out of a study of blood T cells in healthy people across ages. Study-level points and caveats: Diversity figures based on one million T cells were deemed too low. Observed TCR beta diversity per million T cells went down as age went up. This fall followed a roughly linear course with age.

Sample-barcoded 5' priming and a J-beta primer mix drove a second PCR of roughly 6 to 12 cycles. TCRdb processed the 5' RACE reads anew with MiXCR; each CDR3 protein has one entry. The sample carries 1 million or so distinct CDR3 sequences, almost 25% recorded once. CDR1 SEHNR and CDR2 FQNEAQ come from the germline V gene (reference sequence). The CDR3 loop spans 9 amino acids. The V end lost 5 bases, the J end lost 13 bases, and 8 bases lay between the germline ends. This clonotype was counted only a few times. The antigen is not known. These same data were also listed under a study on T cells of mothers and their children. That source adds: Nine systemically healthy Caucasian donors: three mothers, six children.

This rearrangement joins TRBV7-9 to TRBJ2-5; D ambiguous. The source material was blood. The clonotype comes from a girl between 2 and 10 years old in good health. CDR3 residues: CASSPGGYF. DNA for the CDR3: TGTGCCAGCAGCCCTGGCGGGTACTTC.